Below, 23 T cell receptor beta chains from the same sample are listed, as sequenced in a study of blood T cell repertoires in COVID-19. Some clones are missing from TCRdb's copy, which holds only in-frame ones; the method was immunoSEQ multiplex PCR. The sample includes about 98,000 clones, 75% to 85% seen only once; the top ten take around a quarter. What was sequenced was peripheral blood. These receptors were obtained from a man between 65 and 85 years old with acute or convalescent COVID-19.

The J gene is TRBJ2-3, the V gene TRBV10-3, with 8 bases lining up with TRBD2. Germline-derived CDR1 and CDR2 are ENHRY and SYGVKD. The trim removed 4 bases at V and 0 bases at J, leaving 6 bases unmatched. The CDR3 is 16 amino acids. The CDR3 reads CAISGLAGLSTDTQYF. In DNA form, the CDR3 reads TGTGCCATCAGTGGGCTAGCGGGCCTTAGCACAGATACGCAGTATTTT.

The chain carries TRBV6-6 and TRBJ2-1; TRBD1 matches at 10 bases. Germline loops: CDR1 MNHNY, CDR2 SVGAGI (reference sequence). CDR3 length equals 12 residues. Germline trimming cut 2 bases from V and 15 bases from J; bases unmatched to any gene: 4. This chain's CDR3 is CASSYAGTGAFF. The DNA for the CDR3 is TGTGCCAGCAGTTACGCCGGGACAGGGGCGTTCTTC.

Here the CDR3 reads CASLTPGYSYEQYF. The CDR3, as DNA: TGTGCCAGCCTTACCCCGGGGTACTCCTACGAGCAGTACTTC. The J gene is TRBJ2-7, the V gene TRBV28; TRBD2 is a possible D gene (5 bases). The CDR3 contains 14 residues. V lost 8 bases and J lost 0, with 14 bases in between. Germline assignment: CDR1 MDHEN and CDR2 SYDVKM.

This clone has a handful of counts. CDR3 sequence reads: CASSQEGTGGAFSSYNSPLHF. The CDR3, as DNA: TGCGCCAGCAGCCAGGAAGGGACAGGCGGAGCGTTCAGCTCCTATAATTCACCCCTCCACTTT. The chain employs TRBV4-1 and TRBJ1-6, with 8 bases lining up with TRBD1. CDR1 and CDR2 (germline): MGHRA, YSYEKL. The CDR3 length is 21 residues. Trimming took 3 bases from V and 0 from J; bases not matched to a gene: 16.

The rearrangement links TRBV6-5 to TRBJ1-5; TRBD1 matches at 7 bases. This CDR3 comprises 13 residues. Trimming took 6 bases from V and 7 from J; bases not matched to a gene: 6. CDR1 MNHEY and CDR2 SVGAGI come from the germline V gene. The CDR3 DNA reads TGTGCCAGCAGCCAGGACAGGAACCAGCCCCAGCATTTT. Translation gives CASSQDRNQPQHF.

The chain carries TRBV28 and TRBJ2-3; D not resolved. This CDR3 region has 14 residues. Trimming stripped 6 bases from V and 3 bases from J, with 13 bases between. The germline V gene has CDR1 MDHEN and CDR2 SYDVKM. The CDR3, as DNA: TGTGCCAGCAGCCCCGTGGTGCGGACAGATACGCAGTATTTT. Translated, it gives CASSPVVRTDTQYF.

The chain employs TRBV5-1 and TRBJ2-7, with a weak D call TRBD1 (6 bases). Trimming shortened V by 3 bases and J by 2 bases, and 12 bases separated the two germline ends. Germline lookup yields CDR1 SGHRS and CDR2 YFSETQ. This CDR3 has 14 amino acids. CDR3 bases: TGCGCCAGCAGCTCTACAGGGCGGACCTACGAGCAGTACTTC. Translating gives CASSSTGRTYEQYF. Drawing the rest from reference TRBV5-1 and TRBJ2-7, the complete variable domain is KAGVTQTPRYLIKTRGQQVTLSCSPISGHRSVSWYQQTPGQGLQFLFEYFSETQRNKGNFPGRFSGRQFSNSRSEMNVSTLELGDSALYLCASSSTGRTYEQYFGPGTRLTVT.

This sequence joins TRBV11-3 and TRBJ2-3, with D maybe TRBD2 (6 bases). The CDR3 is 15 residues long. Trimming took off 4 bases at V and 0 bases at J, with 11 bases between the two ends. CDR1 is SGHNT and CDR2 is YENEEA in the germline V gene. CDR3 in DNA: TGTGCCAGCAGCTCTCCGGGACTCAGCACAGATACGCAGTATTTT. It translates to CASSSPGLSTDTQYF.

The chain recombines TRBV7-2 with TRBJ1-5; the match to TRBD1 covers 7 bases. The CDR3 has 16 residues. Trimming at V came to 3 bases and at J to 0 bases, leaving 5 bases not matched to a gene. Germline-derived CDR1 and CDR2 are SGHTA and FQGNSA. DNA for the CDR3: TGTGCCAGCAGCTTTTCCGGGACAGATAGCAATCAGCCCCAGCATTTT. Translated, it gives CASSFSGTDSNQPQHF.

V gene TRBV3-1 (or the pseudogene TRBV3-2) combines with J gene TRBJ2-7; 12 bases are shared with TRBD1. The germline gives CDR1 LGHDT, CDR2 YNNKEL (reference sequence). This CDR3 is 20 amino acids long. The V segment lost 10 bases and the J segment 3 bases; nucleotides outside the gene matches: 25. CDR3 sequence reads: CATMSRDRGQSRLVHYEQYF. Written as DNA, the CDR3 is TGTGCCACTATGTCAAGGGACAGGGGGCAATCGCGACTGGTTCACTACGAGCAGTACTTC.

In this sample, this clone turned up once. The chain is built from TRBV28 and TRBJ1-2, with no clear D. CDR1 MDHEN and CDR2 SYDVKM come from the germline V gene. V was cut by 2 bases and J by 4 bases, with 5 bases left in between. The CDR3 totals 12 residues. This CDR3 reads CASSLQSYGYTF. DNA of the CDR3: TGTGCCAGCAGTTTACAGTCCTATGGCTACACCTTC.

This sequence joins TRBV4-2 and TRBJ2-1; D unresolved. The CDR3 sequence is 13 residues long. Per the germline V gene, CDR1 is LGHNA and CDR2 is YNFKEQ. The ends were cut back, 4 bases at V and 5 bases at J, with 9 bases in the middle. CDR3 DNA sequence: TGTGCCAGCAGCCTCAACAGAGACAATGAGCAGTTCTTC. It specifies CASSLNRDNEQFF.

The DNA for the CDR3 is TGCAGTGCTGGAGGCGTACGAGAGCAGTTCTTC. It yields the protein CSAGGVREQFF. The rearrangement uses TRBV20-1 and TRBJ2-1; D is perhaps TRBD2 (5 bases). This CDR3 region has 11 residues. Deletions cut 5 bases from V and 10 bases from J, with 12 bases between. From germline, CDR1 is DFQATT and CDR2 SNEGSKA (reference sequence).

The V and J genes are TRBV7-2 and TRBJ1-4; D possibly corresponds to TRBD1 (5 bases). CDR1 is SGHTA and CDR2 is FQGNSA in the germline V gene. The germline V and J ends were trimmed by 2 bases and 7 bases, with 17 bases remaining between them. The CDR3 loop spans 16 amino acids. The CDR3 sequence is CASSLRGRGGSEKLFF. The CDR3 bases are TGTGCCAGCAGCTTAAGGGGTCGTGGGGGGAGTGAAAAACTGTTTTTT.

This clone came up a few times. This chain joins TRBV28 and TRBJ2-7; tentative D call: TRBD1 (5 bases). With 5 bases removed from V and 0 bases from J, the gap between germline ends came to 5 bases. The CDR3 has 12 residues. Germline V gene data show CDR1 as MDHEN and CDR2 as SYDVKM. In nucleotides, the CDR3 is TGTGCCAGCAGTGACAGCTCCTACGAGCAGTACTTC. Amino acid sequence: CASSDSSYEQYF.

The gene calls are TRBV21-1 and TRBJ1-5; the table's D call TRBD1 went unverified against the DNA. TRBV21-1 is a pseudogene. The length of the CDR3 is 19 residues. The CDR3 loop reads CASSKGGSGQKDSNQPQHF. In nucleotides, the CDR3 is TGTGCCAGCAGCAAAGGGGGGTCGGGACAAAAGGATAGCAATCAGCCCCAGCATTTT.

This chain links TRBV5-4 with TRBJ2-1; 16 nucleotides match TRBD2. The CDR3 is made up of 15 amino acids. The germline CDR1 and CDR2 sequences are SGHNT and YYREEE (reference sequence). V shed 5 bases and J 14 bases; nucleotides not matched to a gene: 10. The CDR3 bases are TGTGCCAGCAGTGTCGGGGGACTAGCGGGAGGGAGGGAGTTCTTC. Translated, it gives CASSVGGLAGGREFF.

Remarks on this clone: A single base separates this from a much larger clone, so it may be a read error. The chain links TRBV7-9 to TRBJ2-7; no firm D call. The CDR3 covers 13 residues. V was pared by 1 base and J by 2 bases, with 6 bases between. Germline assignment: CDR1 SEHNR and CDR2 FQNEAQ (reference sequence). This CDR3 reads CASSLGGTYEQYF. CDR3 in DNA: TGTGCCAGCAGCTTAGGCGGCACCTACGAGCAGTACTTC. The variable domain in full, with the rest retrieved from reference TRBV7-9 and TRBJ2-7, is DTGVSQNPRHKITKRGQNVTFRCDPISEHNRLYWYRQTLGQGPEFLTYFQNEAQLEKSRLLSDRFSAERPKGSFSTLEIQRTEQGDSAMYLCASSLGGTYEQYFGPGTRLTVT.

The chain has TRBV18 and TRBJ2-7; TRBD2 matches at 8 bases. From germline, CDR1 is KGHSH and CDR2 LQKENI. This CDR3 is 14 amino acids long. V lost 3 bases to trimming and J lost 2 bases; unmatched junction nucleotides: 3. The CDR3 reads CASSPSGITYEQYF. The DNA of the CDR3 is TGTGCCAGCTCACCTAGCGGGATAACCTACGAGCAGTACTTC.

The CDR3 here is CASSLDPDYLAGNQETQYF. CDR3 in DNA: TGTGCCAGCAGCTTAGACCCAGACTACCTAGCGGGAAACCAAGAGACCCAGTACTTC. The chain links TRBV11-2 to TRBJ2-5, with 9 bases that match TRBD2. The CDR3 covers 19 residues. Germline values: CDR1 SGHAT, CDR2 FQNNGV. V was clipped by 0 bases and J by 0 bases; unmatched bases: 11.

CDR3 loop: CASSQEGGNYNSPLHF. As DNA, the CDR3 is TGCGCCAGCAGCCAAGAAGGCGGCAACTATAATTCACCCCTCCACTTT. The chain carries TRBV4-1 and TRBJ1-6, with D hard to call. The germline gives CDR1 MGHRA, CDR2 YSYEKL. This CDR3 has 16 residues. V shed 0 bases and J shed 3 bases, with 9 bases lying between them.

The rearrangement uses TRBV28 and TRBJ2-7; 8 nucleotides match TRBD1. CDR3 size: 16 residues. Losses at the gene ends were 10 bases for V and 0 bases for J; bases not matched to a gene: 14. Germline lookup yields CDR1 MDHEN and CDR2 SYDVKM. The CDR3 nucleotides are TGTGCCACTTTCGGGATAGGCGACAGGGGCTCCTACGAGCAGTACTTC. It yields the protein CATFGIGDRGSYEQYF.

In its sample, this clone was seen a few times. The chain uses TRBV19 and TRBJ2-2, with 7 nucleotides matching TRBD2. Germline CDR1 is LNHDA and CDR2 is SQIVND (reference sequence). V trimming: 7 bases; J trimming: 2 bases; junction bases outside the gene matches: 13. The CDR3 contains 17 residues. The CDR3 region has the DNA TGTGCCAGTACCCGGGGGGTGCGGCGGGCCAACACCGGGGAGCTGTTTTTT. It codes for CASTRGVRRANTGELFF.